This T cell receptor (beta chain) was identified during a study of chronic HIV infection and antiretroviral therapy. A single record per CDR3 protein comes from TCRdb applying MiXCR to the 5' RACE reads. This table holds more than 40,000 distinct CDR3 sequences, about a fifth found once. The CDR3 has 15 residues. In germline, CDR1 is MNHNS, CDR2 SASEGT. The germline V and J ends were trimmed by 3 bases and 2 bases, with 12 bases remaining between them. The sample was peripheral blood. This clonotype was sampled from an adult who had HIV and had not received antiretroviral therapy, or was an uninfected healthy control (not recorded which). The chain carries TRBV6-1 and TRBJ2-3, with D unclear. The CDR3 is CASSDGPRYTDTQYF. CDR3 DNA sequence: TGTGCCAGCAGTGACGGCCCCCGGTACACAGATACGCAGTATTTT.